The sequence of this TCR beta chain was determined in a study of T cell responses to AZD1222 COVID-19 vaccine. Study observations and caveats: Along spike, vaccine-associated CD4 TCRs were found throughout, with dominance at 160-218 and 743-854. Close to half of all spike-specific TCRs reportedly target regions of the variants that are unmutated.

Concerning this clone: What it recognizes is unknown.

The assay was immunoSEQ multiplex PCR, and TCRdb's table has in-frame clones only and misses some. The table lists 130,000 to 150,000 clones, roughly 93% of them singletons. The CDR3 sequence is 16 residues long. Second doses were pooled across both intervals (about 4 or about 12 weeks). This sequence joins TRBV21-1 and TRBJ2-7; the D call in the table, TRBD1, was not verified against the DNA. TRBV21-1 is flagged as a pseudogene. The clonotype originates from an adult who received the AZD1222 COVID-19 vaccine. The sequenced sample was peripheral blood, obtained 28 days after the second AZD1222 dose. CDR3 sequence: CASLSRGTGGPYEQYF. The CDR3, as DNA: TGTGCCAGCCTCAGCAGGGGGACAGGGGGGCCATACGAGCAGTACTTC.